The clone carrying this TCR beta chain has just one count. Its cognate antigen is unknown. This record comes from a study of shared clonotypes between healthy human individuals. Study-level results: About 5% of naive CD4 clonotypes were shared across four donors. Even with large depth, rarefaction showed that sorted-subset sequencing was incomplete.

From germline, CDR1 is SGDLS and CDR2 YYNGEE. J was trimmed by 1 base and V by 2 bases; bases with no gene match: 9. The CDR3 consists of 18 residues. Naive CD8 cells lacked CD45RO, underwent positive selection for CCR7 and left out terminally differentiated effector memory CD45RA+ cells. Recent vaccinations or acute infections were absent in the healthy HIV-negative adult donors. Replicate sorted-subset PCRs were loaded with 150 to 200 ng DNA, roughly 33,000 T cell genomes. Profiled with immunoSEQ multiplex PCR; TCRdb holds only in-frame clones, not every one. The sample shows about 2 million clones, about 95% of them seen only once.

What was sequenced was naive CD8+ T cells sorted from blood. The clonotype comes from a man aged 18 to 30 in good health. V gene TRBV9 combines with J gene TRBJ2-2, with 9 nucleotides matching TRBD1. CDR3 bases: TGTGCCAGCAGCGTGGGGGACAGGGAAGTCTTGAACACCGGGGAGCTGTTTTTT. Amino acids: CASSVGDREVLNTGELFF.